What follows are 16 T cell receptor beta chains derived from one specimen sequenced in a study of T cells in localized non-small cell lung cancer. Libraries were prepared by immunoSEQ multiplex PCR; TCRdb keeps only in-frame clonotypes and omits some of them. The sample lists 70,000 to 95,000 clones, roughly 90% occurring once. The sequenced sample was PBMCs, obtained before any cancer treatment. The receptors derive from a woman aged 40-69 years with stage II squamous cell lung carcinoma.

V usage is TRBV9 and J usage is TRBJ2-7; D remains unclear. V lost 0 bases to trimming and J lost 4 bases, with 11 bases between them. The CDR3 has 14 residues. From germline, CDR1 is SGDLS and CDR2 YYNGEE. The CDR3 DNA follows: TGTGCCAGCAGCGTAGCTGGTCACGAGTACGAGCAGTACTTC. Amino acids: CASSVAGHEYEQYF.

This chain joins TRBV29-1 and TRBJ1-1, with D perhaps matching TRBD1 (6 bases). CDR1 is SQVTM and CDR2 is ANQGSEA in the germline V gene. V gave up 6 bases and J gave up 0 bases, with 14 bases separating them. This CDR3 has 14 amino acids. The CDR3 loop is CSVEQGRMNTEAFF. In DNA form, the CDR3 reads TGCAGCGTGGAACAGGGACGGATGAACACTGAAGCTTTCTTT.

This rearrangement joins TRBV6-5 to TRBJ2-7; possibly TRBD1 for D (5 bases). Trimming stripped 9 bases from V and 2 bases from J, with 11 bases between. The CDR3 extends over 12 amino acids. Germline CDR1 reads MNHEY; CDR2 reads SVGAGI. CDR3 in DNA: TGTGCCAGTCGCAGGGATACCTACGAGCAGTACTTC. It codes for CASRRDTYEQYF.

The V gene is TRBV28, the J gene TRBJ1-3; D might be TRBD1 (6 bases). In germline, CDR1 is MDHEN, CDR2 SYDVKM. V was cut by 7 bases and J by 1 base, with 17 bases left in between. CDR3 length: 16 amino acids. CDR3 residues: CASNDPRGSSGNTIYF. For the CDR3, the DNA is TGTGCCAGCAACGACCCCAGGGGCTCGTCTGGAAACACCATATATTTT.

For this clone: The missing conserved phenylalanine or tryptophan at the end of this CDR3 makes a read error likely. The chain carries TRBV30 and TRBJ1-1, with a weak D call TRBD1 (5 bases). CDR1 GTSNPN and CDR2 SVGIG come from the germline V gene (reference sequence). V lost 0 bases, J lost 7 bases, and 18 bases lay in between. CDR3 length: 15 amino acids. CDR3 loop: CAWSVGVRARREAFL. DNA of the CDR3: TGTGCCTGGAGTGTAGGGGTACGCGCGAGGCGTGAAGCTTTCCTT.

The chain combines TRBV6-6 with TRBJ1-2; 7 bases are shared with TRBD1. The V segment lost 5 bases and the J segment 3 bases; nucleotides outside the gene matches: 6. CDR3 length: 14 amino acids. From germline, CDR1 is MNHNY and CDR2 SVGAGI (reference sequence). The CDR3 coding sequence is TGTGCCAGCAGTAGAAGGGGGCGCGACTATGGCTACACCTTC. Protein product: CASSRRGRDYGYTF.

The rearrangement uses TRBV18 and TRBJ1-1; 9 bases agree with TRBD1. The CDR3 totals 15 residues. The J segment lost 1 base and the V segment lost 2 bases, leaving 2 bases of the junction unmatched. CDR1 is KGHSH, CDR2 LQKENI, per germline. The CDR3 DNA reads TGTGCCAGCTCACCATGGGACAGGGAGAACACTGAAGCTTTCTTT. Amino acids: CASSPWDRENTEAFF.

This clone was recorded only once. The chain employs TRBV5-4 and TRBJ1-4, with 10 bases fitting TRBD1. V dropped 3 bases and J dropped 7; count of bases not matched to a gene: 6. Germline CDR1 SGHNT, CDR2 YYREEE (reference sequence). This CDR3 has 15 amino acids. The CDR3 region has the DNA TGTGCCAGCAGCTCTAGACAGGGGGCGGTTGAAAAACTGTTTTTT. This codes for CASSSRQGAVEKLFF.

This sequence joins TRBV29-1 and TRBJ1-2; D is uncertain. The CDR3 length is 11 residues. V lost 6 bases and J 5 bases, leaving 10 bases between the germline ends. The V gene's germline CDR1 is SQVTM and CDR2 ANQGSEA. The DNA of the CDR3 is TGCAGCGTGGTACAGCAATATGGCTACACCTTC. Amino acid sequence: CSVVQQYGYTF.

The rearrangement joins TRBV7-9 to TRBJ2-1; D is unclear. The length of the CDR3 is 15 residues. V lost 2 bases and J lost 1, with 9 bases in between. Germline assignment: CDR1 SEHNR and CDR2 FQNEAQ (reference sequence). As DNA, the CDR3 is TGTGCCAGCAGCTTAATGGCTGGGTCCTACAATGAGCAGTTCTTC. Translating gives CASSLMAGSYNEQFF.

The CDR3 here is CASSGGWAPNQPQHF. In DNA, the CDR3 is TGTGCCAGCAGTGGCGGCTGGGCCCCTAATCAGCCCCAGCATTTT. This chain joins TRBV2 and TRBJ1-5; D unclear. Trimming removed 4 bases at V and 4 bases at J, with 14 bases between. CDR1 is SNHLY, CDR2 FYNNEI, per germline. This CDR3 region has 15 residues.

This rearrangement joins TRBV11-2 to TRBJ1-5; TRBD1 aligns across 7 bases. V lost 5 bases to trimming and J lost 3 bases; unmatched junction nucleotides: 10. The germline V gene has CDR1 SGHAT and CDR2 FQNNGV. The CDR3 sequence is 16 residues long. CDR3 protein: CASSPQTGYVNQPQHF. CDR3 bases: TGTGCCAGCAGCCCCCAGACAGGGTATGTCAATCAGCCCCAGCATTTT.

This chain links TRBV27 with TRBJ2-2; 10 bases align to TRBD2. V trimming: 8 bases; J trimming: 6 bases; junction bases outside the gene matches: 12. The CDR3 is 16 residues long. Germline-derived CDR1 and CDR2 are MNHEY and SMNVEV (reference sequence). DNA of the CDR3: TGTGCCAGCGGACCACTTGGAGCGGGGGGGGCCGGGGAGCTGTTTTTT. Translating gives CASGPLGAGGAGELFF.

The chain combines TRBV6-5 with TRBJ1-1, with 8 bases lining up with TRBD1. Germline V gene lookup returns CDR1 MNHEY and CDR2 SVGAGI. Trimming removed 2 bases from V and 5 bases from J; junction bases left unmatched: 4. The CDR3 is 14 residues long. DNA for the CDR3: TGTGCCAGCAGTTACCGACAGGGGTGGACTGAAGCTTTCTTT. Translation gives CASSYRQGWTEAFF.

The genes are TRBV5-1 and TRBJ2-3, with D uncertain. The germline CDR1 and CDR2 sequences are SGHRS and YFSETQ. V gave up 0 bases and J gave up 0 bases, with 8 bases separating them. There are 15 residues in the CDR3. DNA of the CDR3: TGCGCCAGCAGCTTGGCGGCAGCGAGCACAGATACGCAGTATTTT. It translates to CASSLAAASTDTQYF.

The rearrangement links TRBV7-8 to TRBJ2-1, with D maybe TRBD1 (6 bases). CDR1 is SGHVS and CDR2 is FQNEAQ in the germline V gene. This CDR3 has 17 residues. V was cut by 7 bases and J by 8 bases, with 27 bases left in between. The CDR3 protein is CASIPTGTQFIQDEQFF. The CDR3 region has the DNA TGTGCCAGCATCCCAACAGGGACCCAATTTATACAAGATGAGCAGTTCTTC.